The T cell receptor beta chain described here comes from a study of Tregs in tolerant kidney transplant recipients. Study observations and caveats: Biological reproducibility was not directly addressed, but technical replication error appeared minimal.

Sequencing used immunoSEQ multiplex PCR; TCRdb keeps in-frame clones, though not all of them. The sample includes about 110,000 clones, roughly 90% of them seen just once. This clone appeared a single time. Its antigen is not identified. Thawed PBMCs were FACS-sorted into unstimulated CD4+CD25+CD127- regulatory T cells, CD4+CD25- non-regulatory cells, CD4 and CD8 cells. Sample: CD4+ T cells from blood, taken before the transplant. The TCR originated in a human donor who received a combined kidney and bone marrow transplant.

CDR3 DNA sequence: TGTGCCAGTAGTATTCCTATGGGGAGTGGCTACACCTTC. Protein sequence: CASSIPMGSGYTF. This chain connects TRBV19 to TRBJ1-2; no reliable D call. CDR1 LNHDA and CDR2 SQIVND come from the germline V gene (reference sequence). The ends were cut back, 3 bases at V and 7 bases at J, with 12 bases in the middle. CDR3 length: 13 residues.